This TCR beta chain stems from a study of regulatory T cells in long-lasting Graves disease. Study-wide results and caveats: Favored usage of TRBV28, TRBJ1-2 and TRBJ2-5 was recorded in persistent disease.

As to time point: newly diagnosed GD, antithyroid drugs for less than 3 months. Preparation of the TCR library used RNA extracted from PBMCs. TCR beta libraries were built with iRepertoire HTBI primers and Arm-PCR of CDR3 regions. TCRdb recomputed calls from the multiplex PCR reads with MiXCR, one row per CDR3 protein. The sample records roughly 610,000 distinct CDR3 sequences, around 16% being singletons. Comments on this clonotype: The antigen remains undetermined.

This CDR3 region has 11 residues. Trimming cost V 8 bases and J 15 bases, with 17 bases left between them. Germline V gene lookup returns CDR1 MDHEN and CDR2 SYDVKM. The sample was also reused in another study, on T cells in Graves' hyperthyroidism and ophthalmopathy. As that study records: HTBI primers were used for first-round RT-PCR of the TCR CDR3.

This clonotype was obtained from a man aged 18-30 years with Graves disease. The input for sequencing was peripheral blood mononuclear cells (PBMCs), taken at new diagnosis, from a patient treated with antithyroid drugs. The chain is built from TRBV28 and TRBJ2-4, with D possibly being TRBD2 (7 bases). This chain's CDR3 is CASGLGGLRYF. The CDR3, as DNA: TGTGCCAGCGGACTCGGGGGGCTAAGGTACTTC.